This TCR beta chain was captured in a study of blood T cell repertoires in COVID-19. Per the original data handling: Scientists estimated how many nucleated cells there were by amplifying reference gene primers. TCRdb keeps only in-frame clones here, not all; method: immunoSEQ multiplex PCR. The V and J calls and clone size come from that table; D and trimming were worked out from the DNA. The table has just under 350,000 clones, approximately 87% seen once. V was pared by 0 bases and J by 5 bases, with 17 bases between. CDR1 is SGHRS, CDR2 YFSETQ, per germline. The CDR3 loop spans 17 amino acids. The sequenced material came from peripheral blood. The clonotype was recovered from a woman in her 50s with COVID-19, enrolled during active disease. This chain joins TRBV5-1 and TRBJ1-4; the D is unclear. CDR3 sequence reads: CASSLARTVLRNEKLFF. As DNA, the CDR3 is TGCGCCAGCAGCTTGGCCCGGACTGTCCTCCGGAATGAAAAACTGTTTTTT.